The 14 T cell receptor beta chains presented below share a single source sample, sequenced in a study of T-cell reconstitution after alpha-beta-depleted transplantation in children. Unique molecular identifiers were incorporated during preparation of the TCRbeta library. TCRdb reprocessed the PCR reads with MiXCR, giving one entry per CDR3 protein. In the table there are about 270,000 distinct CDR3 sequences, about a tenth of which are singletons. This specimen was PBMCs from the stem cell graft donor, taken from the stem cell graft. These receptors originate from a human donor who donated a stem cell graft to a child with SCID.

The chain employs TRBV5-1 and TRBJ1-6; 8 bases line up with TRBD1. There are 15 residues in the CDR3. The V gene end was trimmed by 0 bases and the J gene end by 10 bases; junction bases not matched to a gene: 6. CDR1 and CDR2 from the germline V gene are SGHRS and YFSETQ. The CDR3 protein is CASSLDTRGLSPLHF. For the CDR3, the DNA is TGCGCCAGCAGCTTGGATACCAGGGGGCTATCACCCCTCCACTTT.

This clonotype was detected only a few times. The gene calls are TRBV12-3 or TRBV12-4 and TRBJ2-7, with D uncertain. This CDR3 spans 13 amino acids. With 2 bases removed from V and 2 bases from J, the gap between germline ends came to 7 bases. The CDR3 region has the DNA TGTGCCAGCAGTTTACAGTCCACCTACGAGCAGTACTTC. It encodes CASSLQSTYEQYF.

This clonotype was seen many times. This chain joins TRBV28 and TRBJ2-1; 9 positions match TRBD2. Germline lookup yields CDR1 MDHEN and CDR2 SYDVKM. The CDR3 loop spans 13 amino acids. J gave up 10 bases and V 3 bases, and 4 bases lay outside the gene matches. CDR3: CASSFLSGGEQFF. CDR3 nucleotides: TGTGCCAGCAGTTTCCTTAGCGGGGGCGAGCAGTTCTTC.

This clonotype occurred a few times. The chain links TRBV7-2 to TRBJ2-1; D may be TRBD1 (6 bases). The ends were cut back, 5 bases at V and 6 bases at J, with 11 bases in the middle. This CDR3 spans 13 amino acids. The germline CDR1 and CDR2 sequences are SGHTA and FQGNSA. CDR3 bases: TGTGCCAGCAGCAATCGACAGGCCAATGAGCAGTTCTTC. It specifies CASSNRQANEQFF. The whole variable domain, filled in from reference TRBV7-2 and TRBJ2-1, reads GAGVSQSPSNKVTEKGKDVELRCDPISGHTALYWYRQSLGQGLEFLIYFQGNSAPDKSGLPSDRFSAERTGGSVSTLTIQRTQQEDSAVYLCASSNRQANEQFFGPGTRLTVL.

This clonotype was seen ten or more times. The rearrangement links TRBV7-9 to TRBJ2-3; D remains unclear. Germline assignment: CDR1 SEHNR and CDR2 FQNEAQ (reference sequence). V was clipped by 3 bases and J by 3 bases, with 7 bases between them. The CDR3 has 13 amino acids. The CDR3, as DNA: TGTGCCAGCAGCTTCGTCGAAACAGATACGCAGTATTTT. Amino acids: CASSFVETDTQYF.

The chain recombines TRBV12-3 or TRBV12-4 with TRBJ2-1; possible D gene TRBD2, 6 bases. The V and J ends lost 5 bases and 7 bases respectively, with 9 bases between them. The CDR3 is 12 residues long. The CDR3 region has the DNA TGTGCCAGCAGTCGGACTAAGAATGAGCAGTTCTTC. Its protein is CASSRTKNEQFF.

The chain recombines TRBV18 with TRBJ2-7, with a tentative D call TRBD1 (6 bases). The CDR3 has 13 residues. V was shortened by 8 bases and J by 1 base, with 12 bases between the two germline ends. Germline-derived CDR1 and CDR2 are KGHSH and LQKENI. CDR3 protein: CASASDSSYEQYF. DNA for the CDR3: TGTGCCAGCGCCTCGGACAGTTCCTACGAGCAGTACTTC.

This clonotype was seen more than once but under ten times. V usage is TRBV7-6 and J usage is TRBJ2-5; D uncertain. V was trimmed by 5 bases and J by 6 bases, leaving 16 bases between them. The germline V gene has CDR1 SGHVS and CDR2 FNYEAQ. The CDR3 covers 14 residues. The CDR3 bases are TGTGCCAGCAGCCCAGACCGGGTGGATAAGACCCAGTACTTC. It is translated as CASSPDRVDKTQYF.

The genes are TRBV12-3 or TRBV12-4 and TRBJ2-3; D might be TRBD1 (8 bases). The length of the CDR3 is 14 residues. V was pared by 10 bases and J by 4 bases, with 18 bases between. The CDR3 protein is CATARTGRADTQYF. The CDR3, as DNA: TGTGCCACGGCTCGGACAGGGAGGGCAGATACGCAGTATTTT.

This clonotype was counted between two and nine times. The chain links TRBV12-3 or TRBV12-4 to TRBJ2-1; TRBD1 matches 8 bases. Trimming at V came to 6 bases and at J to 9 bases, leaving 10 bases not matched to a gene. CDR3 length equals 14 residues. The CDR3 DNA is TGTGCCAGCAGCCGACAGGGGAGTGCGGGTGAGCAGTTCTTC. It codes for CASSRQGSAGEQFF.

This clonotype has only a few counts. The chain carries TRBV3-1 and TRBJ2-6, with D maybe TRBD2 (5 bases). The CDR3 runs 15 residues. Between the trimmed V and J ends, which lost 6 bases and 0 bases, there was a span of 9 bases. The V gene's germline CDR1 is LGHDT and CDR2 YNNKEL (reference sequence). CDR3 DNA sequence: TGTGCCAGCAGGAGGGCCAACTCTGGGGCCAACGTCCTGACTTTC. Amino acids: CASRRANSGANVLTF.

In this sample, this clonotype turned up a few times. In nucleotides, the CDR3 is TGTGCCAGCAGCTTACTCCGAGGGGGCTCTGGAAACACCATATATTTT. It yields the protein CASSLLRGGSGNTIYF. The chain uses TRBV7-6 and TRBJ1-3, with D tentatively TRBD1 (6 bases). Trimming pared 2 bases from V and 0 bases from J, leaving 11 bases between. CDR3 length: 16 residues. Germline loops: CDR1 SGHVS, CDR2 FNYEAQ.

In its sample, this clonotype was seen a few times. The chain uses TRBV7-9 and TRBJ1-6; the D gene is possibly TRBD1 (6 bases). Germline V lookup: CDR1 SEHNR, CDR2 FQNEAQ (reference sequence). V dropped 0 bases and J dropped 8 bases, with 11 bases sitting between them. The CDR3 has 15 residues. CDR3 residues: CASSLAPGADSPLHF. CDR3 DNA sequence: TGTGCCAGCAGCTTAGCCCCAGGGGCGGATTCACCCCTCCACTTT.

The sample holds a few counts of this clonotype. The CDR3 loop is CASSAYNEKLFF. CDR3 DNA: TGTGCCAGCAGCGCATATAATGAAAAACTGTTTTTT. V is TRBV6-6 and J is TRBJ1-4; D gene ambiguous. CDR1 is MNHNY and CDR2 is SVGAGI in the germline V gene (reference sequence). CDR3 length: 12 residues. Trimming pared 6 bases from V and 4 bases from J, leaving 6 bases between.